The 23 T cell receptor beta chains below come from one sample, sequenced in a study of CD4+ T cells in melanoma. This table comes from immunoSEQ multiplex PCR, and its TCRdb copy is limited to in-frame clones, with some not included. The data show under 5,500 clones, roughly three fifths seen once. The sample consisted of cells from a culture (not recorded whether cultured in vitro). The receptors were gathered from a human donor with melanoma.

The chain employs TRBV6-5 and TRBJ1-1, with 7 bases fitting TRBD1. Germline assignment: CDR1 MNHEY and CDR2 SVGAGI. This CDR3 comprises 14 residues. The V gene end was trimmed by 1 base and the J gene end by 1 base; junction bases not matched to a gene: 0. CDR3 in amino acids: CASSYWTGNTEAFF. CDR3 DNA: TGTGCCAGCAGTTACTGGACAGGGAACACTGAAGCTTTCTTT.

J is TRBJ2-1 and V is TRBV9; the match to TRBD2 covers 10 bases. The germline gives CDR1 SGDLS, CDR2 YYNGEE. The CDR3 totals 15 residues. V was clipped by 4 bases and J by 5 bases; unmatched bases: 6. The CDR3 region is CASSPSGGDNNEQFF. The DNA of the CDR3 is TGTGCCAGCAGCCCCAGCGGGGGGGATAACAATGAGCAGTTCTTC.

This clone was picked up a small number of times. The gene calls are TRBV19 and TRBJ1-5, with D possibly being TRBD1 (6 bases). Germline V gene sequence: CDR1 LNHDA, CDR2 SQIVND (reference sequence). V lost 5 bases, J lost 0 bases, and 17 bases lay in between. The CDR3 loop spans 17 amino acids. In DNA, the CDR3 is TGTGCCAGTAGTTCCCTTACGGGGGGCTATAGCAATCAGCCCCAGCATTTT. Amino acid sequence: CASSSLTGGYSNQPQHF.

This clone is labeled medium-sized. This sequence joins TRBV19 and TRBJ1-1; D gene uncertain. This CDR3 has 13 residues. The germline V and J ends were trimmed by 3 bases and 4 bases, with 9 bases remaining between them. Germline loops: CDR1 LNHDA, CDR2 SQIVND (reference sequence). The DNA for the CDR3 is TGTGCCAGTAGTATGGGTTATCTCACTGAAGCTTTCTTT. Translating it yields CASSMGYLTEAFF.

The chain employs TRBV5-1 and TRBJ1-1, with D perhaps TRBD1 (6 bases). V was clipped by 5 bases and J by 5 bases, with 10 bases between them. CDR1 and CDR2 from the germline V gene are SGHRS and YFSETQ. The CDR3 extends over 12 amino acids. The CDR3 reads CASRRGQTEAFF. The CDR3 DNA sequence: TGCGCCAGCAGGAGAGGACAGACTGAAGCTTTCTTT.

The chain carries TRBV3-1 (or the pseudogene TRBV3-2) and TRBJ2-7; TRBD1 or TRBD2 may be the D gene (5 bases each). This CDR3 is built from 16 residues. CDR1 is LGHDT and CDR2 is YNNKEL in the germline V gene (reference sequence). V shed 4 bases and J shed 0 bases, with 16 bases lying between them. Here the CDR3 DNA reads TGTGCCAGCAGCCCGAGACTCCCGGGACCCTCCTACGAGCAGTACTTC. Amino acids: CASSPRLPGPSYEQYF.

The gene calls are TRBV21-1 and TRBJ2-7; the table's D call of TRBD1 was not tested on the DNA. TRBV21-1 is listed as a pseudogene. The CDR3 is 14 residues long. The chain's CDR3 is CASSEEQVNHEQYF. The CDR3 coding sequence is TGTGCCAGCAGCGAGGAACAGGTAAACCACGAGCAGTACTTC.

V is TRBV29-1 and J is TRBJ1-1; D is undetermined. The CDR3 is 13 amino acids. The germline V and J ends were trimmed by 0 bases and 5 bases, with 10 bases remaining between them. The germline gives CDR1 SQVTM, CDR2 ANQGSEA. The CDR3 coding sequence is TGCAGCGTTGAAGATCCCCCGGGGACTGAAGCTTTCTTT. The encoded protein is CSVEDPPGTEAFF.

The rearrangement uses TRBV6-2 or TRBV6-3 and TRBJ2-7, with D hard to call. Germline CDR1 is MNHEY and CDR2 is SVGEGT. V was cut by 4 bases and J by 2 bases, with 15 bases left in between. The CDR3 totals 15 residues. The CDR3 nucleotides read TGTGCCAGCAGTTCCCGCTCAGGCCTCCCCTACGAGCAGTACTTC. This translates into CASSSRSGLPYEQYF.

This sequence joins TRBV6-2 or TRBV6-3 and TRBJ1-5; a possible D gene is TRBD1 (5 bases). The CDR3 extends over 13 amino acids. CDR1 and CDR2 (germline): MNHEY, SVGEGT. Between the trimmed V and J ends, which lost 4 bases and 6 bases, there was a span of 10 bases. The CDR3 reads CASSFGGSQPQHF. CDR3 sequence (DNA): TGTGCCAGCAGTTTCGGGGGGAGTCAGCCCCAGCATTTT.

The chain employs TRBV24-1 and TRBJ2-7, with D possibly TRBD1 on 6 matching bases. Germline CDR1 KGHDR, CDR2 SFDVKD. There are 13 residues in the CDR3. The V and J ends lost 10 bases and 0 bases respectively, with 12 bases between them. CDR3 protein: CATGPTGSYEQYF. The CDR3 DNA reads as TGTGCCACTGGGCCGACAGGCTCCTACGAGCAGTACTTC.

By sample share, this clone is medium-sized. The chain joins TRBV28 to TRBJ2-3, with TRBD2 matching over 14 bases. Germline V gene data show CDR1 as MDHEN and CDR2 as SYDVKM. V lost 2 bases, J lost 10 bases, and 11 bases stayed unmatched. The CDR3 sequence is 17 residues long. CDR3 protein: CASSLPTSGGESNAQYF. DNA of the CDR3: TGTGCCAGCAGTTTACCGACTAGCGGGGGGGAGTCGAACGCGCAGTATTTT.

This sequence joins TRBV12-3 or TRBV12-4 and TRBJ2-7, with D unclear. V gave up 3 bases and J gave up 4 bases, with 10 bases separating them. The CDR3 has 13 amino acids. CDR3 amino acids: CASSLDPSYEQYF. CDR3 DNA sequence: TGTGCCAGCAGTTTGGATCCCTCTTACGAGCAGTACTTC.

This clone rates as medium-sized. The chain couples TRBV6-6 to TRBJ1-5; D unclear. Germline loops: CDR1 MNHNY, CDR2 SVGAGI (reference sequence). V gave up 2 bases and J gave up 6 bases, with 5 bases separating them. The CDR3 is 12 residues long. CDR3 sequence: CASSYPSQPQHF. CDR3 nucleotides: TGTGCCAGCAGTTACCCCAGTCAGCCCCAGCATTTT.

The V gene is TRBV3-1 (or the pseudogene TRBV3-2), the J gene TRBJ2-6; no reliable D call. Between the trimmed V and J ends, which lost 4 bases and 4 bases, there was a span of 14 bases. The CDR3 totals 16 residues. The germline V gene encodes CDR1 LGHDT and CDR2 YNNKEL (reference sequence). The CDR3 DNA sequence: TGTGCCAGCAGCCCTCTAGGCCTGAAAGGGGCCAACGTCCTGACTTTC. Protein sequence: CASSPLGLKGANVLTF.

This clone was detected a few times. CDR3 nucleotide sequence: TGTGCCAGCAGTCCAACCAGGGTAACCTACGAGCAGTACTTC. It translates to CASSPTRVTYEQYF. The gene calls are TRBV27 and TRBJ2-7; tentatively, D is TRBD1 (5 bases). The germline V gene encodes CDR1 MNHEY and CDR2 SMNVEV (reference sequence). V lost 5 bases and J lost 2, with 13 bases in between. The CDR3 consists of 14 residues.

A single count supports this clone. The J gene is TRBJ2-7, the V gene TRBV27, with D perhaps matching TRBD1 (6 bases). Germline values: CDR1 MNHEY, CDR2 SMNVEV (reference sequence). The CDR3 totals 13 residues. The V gene lost 7 bases and the J gene lost 7 bases, with 17 bases spanning the gap. CDR3 DNA sequence: TGTGCCAGCAAACAAAGCCAGGGGTTTGAGCAGTACTTC. Protein sequence: CASKQSQGFEQYF.

This chain uses TRBV6-5 with TRBJ2-7; D unclear. The germline gives CDR1 MNHEY, CDR2 SVGAGI. The CDR3 length is 14 residues. Trimming took 2 bases from V and 4 from J, leaving 12 bases between them. CDR3 DNA: TGTGCCAGCAGTTACGGGCTAGGTGTTTACGAGCAGTACTTC. Its protein product is CASSYGLGVYEQYF.

This chain links TRBV5-1 with TRBJ1-2; 9 bases agree with TRBD1. The germline CDR1 and CDR2 sequences are SGHRS and YFSETQ. V was pared by 5 bases and J by 4 bases, with 9 bases of the junction left unmatched. The length of the CDR3 is 15 residues. CDR3 loop: CASRTGTGYSYGYTF. CDR3 sequence (DNA): TGCGCCAGCAGAACCGGGACAGGGTATAGCTATGGCTACACCTTC.

This sequence joins TRBV7-9 and TRBJ2-4; D may be TRBD1 (6 bases). The germline V gene encodes CDR1 SEHNR and CDR2 FQNEAQ (reference sequence). CDR3 length equals 17 residues. The V end was cut by 4 bases, the J end by 0 bases, with 16 bases between. In DNA form, the CDR3 reads TGTGCCAGCAGCTCCACGGGACACCGCCTAGCCAAAAACATTCAGTACTTC. It encodes CASSSTGHRLAKNIQYF. Based on the CDR3 plus reference TRBV7-9 and TRBJ2-4, the full variable domain is DTGVSQNPRHKITKRGQNVTFRCDPISEHNRLYWYRQTLGQGPEFLTYFQNEAQLEKSRLLSDRFSAERPKGSFSTLEIQRTEQGDSAMYLCASSSTGHRLAKNIQYFGAGTRLSVL.

This clone was seen once. This sequence joins TRBV5-6 and TRBJ2-3; 12 nucleotides align to TRBD2. J lost 2 bases, V lost 1 base, and 5 bases had no gene match. The CDR3 length is 17 residues. Germline V CDR1 and CDR2: SGHDT, YYEEEE. Written as DNA, the CDR3 is TGTGCCAGCAGCTTGACACTAGCGGGGGGACCCACAGATACGCAGTATTTT. The encoded protein is CASSLTLAGGPTDTQYF.

The chain has TRBV6-5 and TRBJ2-3; D is possibly TRBD2 (5 bases). CDR1 and CDR2 (germline): MNHEY, SVGAGI. Trimming cost V 10 bases and J 6 bases, with 14 bases left between them. CDR3 length: 12 residues. The CDR3 loop is CATRTVLDTQYF. In DNA, the CDR3 is TGTGCCACCAGGACTGTGTTGGATACGCAGTATTTT.

This clone was observed a handful of times. The CDR3 DNA sequence: TGTGCCAGCAGTGCCTCAGCGGGACCCAGCCAAGAGACCCAGTACTTC. This gives the protein CASSASAGPSQETQYF. The chain links TRBV6-1 to TRBJ2-5; 7 bases agree with TRBD2. The CDR3 totals 16 residues. V lost 4 bases and J lost 1; bases outside the gene matches: 9. CDR1 and CDR2 from the germline V gene are MNHNS and SASEGT.